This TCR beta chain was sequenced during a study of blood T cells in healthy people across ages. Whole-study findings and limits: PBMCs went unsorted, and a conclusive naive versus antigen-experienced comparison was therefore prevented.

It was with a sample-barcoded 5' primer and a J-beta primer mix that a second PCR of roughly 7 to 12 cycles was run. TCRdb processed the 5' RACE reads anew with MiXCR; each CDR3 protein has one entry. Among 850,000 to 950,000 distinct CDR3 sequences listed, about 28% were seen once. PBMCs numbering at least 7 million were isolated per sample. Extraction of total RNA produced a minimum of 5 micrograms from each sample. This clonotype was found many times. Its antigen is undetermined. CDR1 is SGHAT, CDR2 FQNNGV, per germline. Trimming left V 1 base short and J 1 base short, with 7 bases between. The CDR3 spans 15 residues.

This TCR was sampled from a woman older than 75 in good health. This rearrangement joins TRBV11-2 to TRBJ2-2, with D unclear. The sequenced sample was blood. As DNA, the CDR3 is TGTGCCAGCAGCTTAGGCGCGAGGAACACCGGGGAGCTGTTTTTT. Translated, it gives CASSLGARNTGELFF.